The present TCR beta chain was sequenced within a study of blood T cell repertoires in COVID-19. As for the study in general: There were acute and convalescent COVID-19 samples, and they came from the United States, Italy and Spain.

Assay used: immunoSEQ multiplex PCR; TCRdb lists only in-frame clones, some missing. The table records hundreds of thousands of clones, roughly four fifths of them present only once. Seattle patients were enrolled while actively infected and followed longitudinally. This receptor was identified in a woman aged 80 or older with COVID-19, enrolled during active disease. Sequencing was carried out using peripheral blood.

CDR3 protein: CASSDGDRAGNSPLHF. The CDR3 coding sequence is TGTGCCAGCAGTGATGGGGACAGGGCAGGGAATTCACCCCTCCACTTT. The rearrangement links TRBV6-4 to TRBJ1-6; 9 bases are shared with TRBD1. V lost 3 bases and J lost 7; bases outside the gene matches: 7. Looked up from germline, CDR1 is MRHNA and CDR2 is SNTAGT. The length of the CDR3 is 16 residues.